The T cell receptor (beta chain) under discussion was sequenced for a study of human T cells and chemical hapten exposure. On the study more broadly: Variability of per-sample TCR yields stemmed mainly from small differences in pooled library volume.

Trimming stripped 1 base from V and 2 bases from J, with 12 bases between. CDR1 and CDR2 (germline): SGHVS, FQNEAQ. The CDR3 totals 15 residues. This clonotype was recorded a few times. Its target is not known. The total RNA was obtained from whole blood that was not fractionated. Whole-study results and caveats: Sensitizing with DPC caused no change in TCRs above 1 in 1000 frequency.

The library tagged each cDNA molecule with unique molecular identifiers. Under the authors' procedure: Across samples, TCR counts had a median of roughly 97,000 and ranged from about 23,224 to 690,600. TCRdb called the reads again in MiXCR, with one record for every CDR3 protein. What appears here as the V and J calls and clone size reflects TCRdb's work, not the paper's. The data hold roughly 120,000 distinct CDR3 sequences, with roughly 8.5% observed a single time. This chain joins TRBV7-8 and TRBJ2-7; no firm D call. The sequence derives from a human donor in good health. Some clones in this sample may be carry-over from other donors' samples. Material: whole blood. The CDR3 is CASSLVPDPAYEQYF. CDR3 DNA: TGTGCCAGCAGCTTAGTCCCGGACCCCGCCTACGAGCAGTACTTC.